This T cell receptor beta chain was recovered during a study of regulatory T cells in long-lasting Graves disease. Library construction for TCR beta used iRepertoire HTBI primers and Arm-PCR of CDR3 regions. TCRdb passed the multiplex PCR reads through MiXCR, listing each CDR3 protein once. The sample has about 220,000 distinct CDR3 sequences, approximately 18% seen once. This clonotype was detected only a few times. Its matching antigen is unknown. This sequence may be a read error, since a much larger clone differs from it by one base. Because the CDR3 is missing its conserved closing phenylalanine or tryptophan, this is likely a read error. V was pared by 6 bases and J by 4 bases, with 11 bases between. The CDR3 covers 13 residues. Germline V CDR1 and CDR2: SNHLY, FYNNEI. Study-level results: Persistent Graves' patients had lower TCR diversity than newly diagnosed ones.

Time point denoted: newly diagnosed GD, antithyroid drugs for less than 3 months. Following extraction of RNA from PBMCs, that RNA was used to make the TCR library. The sample was also linked to a second study, of T cells in Graves' hyperthyroidism and ophthalmopathy. That study reports: Exclusion criteria comprised uncontrolled infection, other autoimmune disease, pregnancy or lactation. With the HTBI primer set, the TCR CDR3 went through a first round of RT-PCR.

This sequence originates from a woman aged 25 to 39 with Graves disease. The sequencing used peripheral blood mononuclear cells (PBMCs), collected at new diagnosis, from a patient treated with antithyroid drugs. The chain links TRBV2 to TRBJ2-3; unclear D gene. The CDR3 sequence: CASRVGLADTQYS. In DNA, the CDR3 is TGTGCCAGCAGAGTAGGGTTGGCAGATACGCAGTATTCT.